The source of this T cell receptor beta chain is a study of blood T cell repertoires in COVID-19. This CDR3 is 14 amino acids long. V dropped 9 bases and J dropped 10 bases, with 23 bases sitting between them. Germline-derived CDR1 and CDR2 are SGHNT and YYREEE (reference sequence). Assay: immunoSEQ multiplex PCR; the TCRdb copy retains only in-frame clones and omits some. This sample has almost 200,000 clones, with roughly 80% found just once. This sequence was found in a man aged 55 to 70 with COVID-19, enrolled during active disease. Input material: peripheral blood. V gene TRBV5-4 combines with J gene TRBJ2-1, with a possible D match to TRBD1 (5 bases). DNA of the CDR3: TGTGCCATATGGACAAAGGGCCGGGCCCTGGAGCAGTTCTTC. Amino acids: CAIWTKGRALEQFF.